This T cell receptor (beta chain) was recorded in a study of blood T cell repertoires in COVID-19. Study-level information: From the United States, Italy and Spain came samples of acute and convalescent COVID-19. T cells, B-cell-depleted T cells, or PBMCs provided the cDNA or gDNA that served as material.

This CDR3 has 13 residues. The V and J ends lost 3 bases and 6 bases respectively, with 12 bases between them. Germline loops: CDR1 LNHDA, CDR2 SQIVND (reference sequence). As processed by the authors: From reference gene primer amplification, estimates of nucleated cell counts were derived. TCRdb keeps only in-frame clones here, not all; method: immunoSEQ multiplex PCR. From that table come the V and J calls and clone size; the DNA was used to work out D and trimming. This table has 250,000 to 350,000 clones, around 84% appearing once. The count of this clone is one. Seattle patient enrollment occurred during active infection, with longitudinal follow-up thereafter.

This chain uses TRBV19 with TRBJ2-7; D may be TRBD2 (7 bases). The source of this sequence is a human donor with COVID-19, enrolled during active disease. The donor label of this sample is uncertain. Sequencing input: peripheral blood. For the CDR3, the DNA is TGTGCCAGTAGTATGGGGAGGGGGATCGAGCAGTACTTC. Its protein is CASSMGRGIEQYF.